This T cell receptor beta chain was recorded in a study of cytotoxic CD8 clonotypes in ibrutinib-treated CLL. Some clones are missing from TCRdb's copy, which holds only in-frame ones; the method was immunoSEQ multiplex PCR. Among 100,000 to 150,000 clones listed, around 85% were seen once. The V gene's germline CDR1 is LNHDA and CDR2 SQIVND (reference sequence). V lost 1 base to trimming and J lost 5 bases, with 11 bases between them. The CDR3 contains 14 residues. This sequence joins TRBV19 and TRBJ1-2, with D unresolved. This TCR was sampled from a human donor with chronic lymphocytic leukemia. Specimen: PBMCs, collected after 24 months of ibrutinib treatment. The CDR3 coding sequence is TGTGCCAGTAGTATAGGTTTAATCGGTTATGGCTACACCTTC. It codes for CASSIGLIGYGYTF.